Listed below are T cell receptor beta chains from one sample, sequenced in a study of OX40 agonist ivuxolimab in advanced cancers. Sequencing used immunoSEQ multiplex PCR; TCRdb keeps in-frame clones, though not all of them. Of about 93,000 clones in the sample, about 91% are singletons; the top ten hold 0.51%. Sequenced material: CD4+ or CD8+ T cells sorted from blood, taken in a trial of the OX40 agonist ivuxolimab. The receptor set was obtained from an adult with an advanced solid tumor such as melanoma, head and neck, liver or kidney cancer. Both conserved end residues are part of each CDR3. Fields, in order: D gene, clone size, J gene, V gene, CDR3 protein, CDR3 DNA. D genes are given only for firm matches. Not every row has a clone size; where given, it reads once, few, many or a size class.

>NA|NA|TRBJ2-7|TRBV19
CASSIGLGSHEQYF
TGTGCCAGTAGTATAGGTCTAGGCTCCCACGAGCAGTACTTC
>NA|NA|TRBJ2-2|TRBV21-1
CASRRGGDGELFF
TGTGCCAGCAGGCGGGGGGGCGACGGGGAGCTGTTTTTT
>NA|NA|TRBJ2-7|TRBV11-2
CASSFIGSYEQYF
TGTGCCAGCAGCTTTATAGGGTCCTACGAGCAGTACTTC
>NA|NA|TRBJ1-1|TRBV21-1
CASSSDRDGGTEAFF
TGTGCCAGCAGCAGCGACAGGGATGGGGGCACTGAAGCTTTCTTT
>TRBD2|NA|TRBJ2-7|TRBV5-4
CASSQVRAGGNEQYF
TGTGCCAGCAGCCAAGTTCGGGCGGGGGGGAACGAGCAGTACTTC
>TRBD1|NA|TRBJ1-2|TRBV6-5
CASRNSGGNANGYTF
TGTGCCAGCAGAAACTCAGGGGGCAACGCGAATGGCTACACCTTC
>NA|NA|TRBJ2-2|TRBV4-1
CASSQVGTNTGELFF
TGCGCCAGCAGCCAAGTGGGAACGAACACCGGGGAGCTGTTTTTT
>NA|NA|TRBJ2-1|TRBV7-2
CASSYRGFIEQFF
TGTGCCAGCAGTTACCGAGGGTTTATAGAGCAGTTCTTC
>NA|NA|TRBJ2-2|TRBV27
CASSPRRRRNTGELFF
TGTGCCAGCAGTCCTCGTAGACGGCGGAACACCGGGGAGCTGTTTTTT
>NA|NA|TRBJ1-2|TRBV7-4
CASSSDIDYGYTF
TGTGCCAGCAGCTCCGACATCGACTATGGCTACACCTTC
>NA|NA|TRBJ1-6|TRBV6-5
CASSGKAGSSPLHF
TGTGCCAGCAGTGGCAAGGCAGGGAGCTCACCCCTCCACTTT
>NA|few|TRBJ1-5|TRBV28
CASGTINQPQHF
TGTGCCTCCGGGACGATCAATCAGCCCCAGCATTTT
>NA|NA|TRBJ2-7|TRBV19
CASSIRVGGYPYEQYF
TGTGCCAGTAGTATAAGGGTCGGGGGTTATCCCTACGAGCAGTACTTC
>NA|once|TRBJ2-3|TRBV6-5
CASSYRPGTGTDTQYF
TGTGCCAGCAGTTACCGTCCAGGGACCGGCACAGATACGCAGTATTTT
>NA|once|TRBJ2-3|TRBV19
CASSQTSGGTASTDTQYF
TGTGCCAGTAGTCAAACTTCGGGCGGGACGGCGAGCACAGATACGCAGTATTTT
>NA|NA|TRBJ1-1|TRBV11-3
CASSYGDSPNTEAFF
TGTGCCAGCAGCTATGGGGACTCACCCAACACTGAAGCTTTCTTT
>NA|NA|TRBJ2-3|TRBV29-1
CSVVVGGSTDTQYF
TGCAGCGTTGTGGTGGGGGGATCCACAGATACGCAGTATTTT
>NA|NA|TRBJ2-7|TRBV5-6
CASSLREDYEQYF
TGTGCCAGCAGCCTTCGGGAAGACTACGAGCAGTACTTC
>NA|NA|TRBJ2-5|TRBV18
CASSPGETQYF
TGTGCCAGCTCACCAGGAGAGACCCAGTACTTC
>NA|NA|TRBJ2-1|TRBV10-1
CASSQQRSSYNEQFF
TGCGCCAGCAGCCAGCAGCGCTCTAGCTACAATGAGCAGTTCTTC
>NA|NA|TRBJ1-1|TRBV19
CASSITGRNTEAFF
TGTGCCAGTAGTATAACGGGCCGGAACACTGAAGCTTTCTTT
>NA|NA|TRBJ2-3|TRBV5-1
CASSLGAYGDTQYF
TGCGCCAGCAGCTTGGGGGCATATGGAGATACGCAGTATTTT
>NA|NA|TRBJ1-4|TRBV5-1
CASSPDSTGQLFF
TGCGCCAGCAGTCCAGATAGTACGGGGCAACTGTTTTTT
>NA|NA|TRBJ1-2|TRBV6-1
CASKISEQNYGYTF
TGTGCCAGCAAAATCTCCGAGCAAAACTATGGCTACACCTTC
>NA|NA|TRBJ2-1|TRBV21-1
CASSSDSISGRSDNEQFF
TGTGCCAGCAGCAGCGACTCAATTAGCGGGAGGTCTGACAATGAGCAGTTCTTC
>TRBD2|NA|TRBJ2-6|TRBV7-9
CASSLGGGSSGANVLTF
TGTGCCAGCAGCTTAGGCGGCGGGAGCTCTGGGGCCAACGTCCTGACTTTC
>TRBD2|NA|TRBJ2-1|TRBV5-1
CASSFTLAGGGGNEQFF
TGCGCCAGCAGCTTTACCCTAGCGGGAGGGGGCGGCAATGAGCAGTTCTTC
>TRBD2|NA|TRBJ2-5|TRBV11-3
CASSLDPGGRKTQYF
TGTGCCAGCAGCTTAGATCCGGGAGGTCGGAAGACCCAGTACTTC
>NA|NA|TRBJ1-1|TRBV5-1
CASSPGHVAVMNTEAFF
TGCGCCAGCAGCCCAGGACACGTGGCCGTCATGAACACTGAAGCTTTCTTT
>NA|NA|TRBJ2-1|TRBV2
CARSGGRLAGSNEQFF
TGTGCCAGATCAGGGGGACGGCTAGCGGGTTCTAATGAGCAGTTCTTC
>NA|NA|TRBJ1-1|TRBV5-1
CASRSGTENEAFF
TGCGCCAGCAGGTCCGGCACGGAGAACGAAGCTTTCTTT
>NA|NA|TRBJ1-1|TRBV28
CASSPGGANTEAFF
TGTGCCAGCAGTCCGGGAGGGGCGAACACTGAAGCTTTCTTT
>NA|NA|TRBJ1-4|TRBV21-1
CASSKAPPGTGNEKLFF
TGTGCCAGCAGCAAAGCCCCCCCCGGGACGGGGAATGAAAAACTGTTTTTT
>TRBD2|NA|TRBJ2-5|TRBV19
CASRTSGSRETQYF
TGTGCCAGCCGGACTAGCGGGAGCCGAGAGACCCAGTACTTC
>TRBD1|NA|TRBJ2-1|TRBV4-1
CASSLRDRIDNEQFF
TGCGCCAGCAGCCTCCGGGACAGAATCGACAATGAGCAGTTCTTC
>NA|NA|TRBJ2-7|TRBV9
CASSATGSYEQYF
TGTGCCAGCAGCGCGACAGGTTCCTACGAGCAGTACTTC
>TRBD1|NA|TRBJ2-5|TRBV5-4
CASSQSRQGRQETQYF
TGTGCCAGCAGCCAGTCAAGACAGGGGAGACAAGAGACCCAGTACTTC
>NA|NA|TRBJ1-1|TRBV29-1
CSVERVEGEEAFF
TGCAGCGTTGAAAGGGTGGAGGGAGAAGAAGCTTTCTTT
>TRBD2|once|TRBJ2-1|TRBV6-5
CASRVAGGPYNEQFF
TGTGCCAGCAGAGTAGCGGGGGGCCCCTACAATGAGCAGTTCTTC
>TRBD1|NA|TRBJ1-6|TRBV5-3
CASSRQGDSPLHF
TGTGCCAGCAGCCGACAGGGAGATTCACCCCTCCACTTT
>NA|NA|TRBJ1-3|TRBV5-4
CASSSQFSSGNTIYF
TGTGCCAGCAGCTCCCAGTTCTCCTCTGGAAACACCATATATTTT
>NA|NA|TRBJ2-1|TRBV19
CASSIWRIEGGDEQFF
TGTGCCAGTAGTATCTGGAGGATTGAGGGCGGGGATGAGCAGTTCTTC
>NA|NA|TRBJ2-3|TRBV28
CASAKPPDTQYF
TGTGCCAGCGCAAAGCCGCCAGATACGCAGTATTTT
>NA|NA|TRBJ2-7|TRBV7-2
CASSPHRWGVTFYEQYF
TGTGCCAGCAGCCCCCATCGGTGGGGGGTGACCTTCTACGAACAGTACTTC
>NA|NA|TRBJ2-7|TRBV6-6
CASQDSSYEQYF
TGTGCCAGCCAGGACAGCTCCTACGAGCAGTACTTC
>TRBD1|NA|TRBJ1-1|TRBV6-4
CASRALGGQGNTEAFF
TGTGCCAGCAGGGCCTTGGGGGGACAGGGGAACACTGAAGCTTTCTTT